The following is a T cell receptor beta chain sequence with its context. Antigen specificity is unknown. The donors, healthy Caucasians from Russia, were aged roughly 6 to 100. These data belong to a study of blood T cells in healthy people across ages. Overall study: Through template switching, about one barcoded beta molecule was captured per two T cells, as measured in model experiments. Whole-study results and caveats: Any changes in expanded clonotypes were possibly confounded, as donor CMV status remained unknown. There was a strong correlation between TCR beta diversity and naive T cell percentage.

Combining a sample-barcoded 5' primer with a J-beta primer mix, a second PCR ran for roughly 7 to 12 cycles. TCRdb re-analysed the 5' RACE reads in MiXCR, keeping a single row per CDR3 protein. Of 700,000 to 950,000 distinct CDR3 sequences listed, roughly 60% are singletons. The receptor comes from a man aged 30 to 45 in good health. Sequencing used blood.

The CDR3 sequence: CASSRSGQGATLAGANVLTF. DNA for the CDR3: TGCGCCAGCAGCCGATCGGGACAGGGGGCGACGTTAGCTGGGGCCAACGTCCTGACTTTC. The chain combines TRBV5-1 with TRBJ2-6; TRBD1 matches 12 bases. Per the germline V gene, CDR1 is SGHRS and CDR2 is YFSETQ. The junction had 13 bases not matched to a gene; V was cut back by 4 bases and J by 2 bases. CDR3 length: 20 amino acids.